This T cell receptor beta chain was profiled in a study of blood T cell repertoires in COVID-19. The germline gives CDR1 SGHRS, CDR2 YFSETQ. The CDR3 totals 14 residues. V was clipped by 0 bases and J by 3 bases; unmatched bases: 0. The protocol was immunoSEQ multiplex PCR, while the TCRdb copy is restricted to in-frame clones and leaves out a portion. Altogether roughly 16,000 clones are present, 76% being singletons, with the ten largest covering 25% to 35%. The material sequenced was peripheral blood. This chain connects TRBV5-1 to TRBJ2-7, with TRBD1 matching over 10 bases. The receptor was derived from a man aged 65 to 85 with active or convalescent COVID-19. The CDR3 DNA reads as TGCGCCAGCAGCTTGGGGACAGGGGGCTACGAGCAGTACTTC. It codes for CASSLGTGGYEQYF.